The following is a TCR beta chain sequence with its context. What it recognizes is unknown. The read falls 3 residues short of the CDR3 end, and the missing part is taken from the germline J gene. This entry is derived from a study of T cells in women clearing cervical HPV infection. Background on the study: HLA type could not be excluded as a confounder. General study results and limits: CIN3+ cases had significantly higher TCR repertoire richness than controls, but evenness did not differ. Richness plus V gene abundances separated cases from controls with AUC roughly 0.88.

Here immunoSEQ multiplex PCR was the method, and the copy in TCRdb shows in-frame clones only, minus some. The sample's table shows 14,000 or so clones. Germline lookup yields CDR1 SSHAT and CDR2 FNYEAQ (reference sequence). The CDR3 runs 12 residues. The specimen was blood buffy coat. The gene calls are TRBV7-7 and TRBJ2-3; tentative D call: TRBD1 (5 bases). The clonotype was recovered from a woman aged 18-70 years with a cervical HPV16 infection that either progressed to CIN3+ or cleared (not recorded which). CDR3 sequence reads: CASQDTQETQYF. CDR3 DNA (partial): TGTGCCAGCCAGGACACCCAAGAGACG.